This record covers a single T cell receptor beta chain. V was clipped by 4 bases and J by 0 bases, with 13 bases between them. This CDR3 contains 16 residues. Germline lookup yields CDR1 LGHDT and CDR2 YNNKEL (reference sequence). This table comes from immunoSEQ multiplex PCR, and its TCRdb copy is limited to in-frame clones, with some not included. The top ten clones hold around 1.9% of a sample with about 400,000 clones, approximately 91% of them seen once. These data are taken from a study of blood T cell repertoires in COVID-19. The sample taken for sequencing was PBMCs or T cells enriched from blood (not recorded which). This clonotype was obtained from a middle-aged woman with acute COVID-19. The rearrangement links TRBV3-1 (or the pseudogene TRBV3-2) to TRBJ2-1; possibly TRBD2 for D (6 bases). The CDR3 bases are TGTGCCAGCAGCCGTTCAGACGGGAGCTCCTACAATGAGCAGTTCTTC. Translated: CASSRSDGSSYNEQFF.